Listed here are 2 T cell receptor beta chains from one sample, sequenced in a study of T cells in Graves' hyperthyroidism and ophthalmopathy (dated by TCRdb to the late 2010s). Receptor libraries were prepared by multiplex PCR. The listed sequencing device is Illumina HiSeq 2000. TCR beta CDR3 regions were amplified from RNA transcripts. The TCR CDR3 was subjected to a first round of RT-PCR using the HTBI primer set and the Qiagen OneStep RT-PCR kit. In TCRdb, the public reads were trimmed at Q25 with fastp and aligned with MiXCR, with productive beta chains retained. Rows are unified per CDR3 protein, each entry keeping the most common DNA and genes. Counted in this sample were about 460,000 distinct CDR3 sequences; about 22% of them appeared once. About 49% of the sample belongs to the ten largest clones. The sequenced material came from blood. These receptor sequences come from a woman aged 70-85 years with Graves' ophthalmopathy.

This clonotype came up many times. V gene TRBV2 combines with J gene TRBJ2-1, with D possibly TRBD2 on 6 matching bases. CDR3 length equals 16 residues. Germline values: CDR1 SNHLY, CDR2 FYNNEI. With 5 bases removed from V and 0 bases from J, the gap between germline ends came to 14 bases. The CDR3 DNA is TGTGCCAGCAGTCCGGAGGGCGACTTCTCCTACAATGAGCAGTTCTTC. This translates into CASSPEGDFSYNEQFF.

There are a few counts of this clonotype. The chain combines TRBV19 with TRBJ1-6; no firm D call. CDR1 is LNHDA and CDR2 is SQIVND in the germline V gene (reference sequence). CDR3 length equals 13 residues. V lost 9 bases and J 6 bases, leaving 12 bases between the germline ends. The CDR3 region is CASGFGVNSPLHF. CDR3 DNA sequence: TGTGCCAGCGGATTCGGGGTTAATTCACCCCTCCACTTT.